This is a list of T cell receptor beta chains from one sample in a study of identical twins. TCRdb reprocessed the 5' RACE reads with MiXCR, giving one entry per CDR3 protein. The repertoire consists of about 920,000 distinct CDR3 sequences, with over 9% occurring once and the leading ten covering around 1.6%. These data were also filed under a second study, of yellow fever vaccine responses in identical twins.

Sequenced material: PBMCs. The receptors here all came from a young woman in good health. Both conserved end residues are part of each CDR3. D genes are given only for firm matches.

d_gene: -; j_gene: TRBJ2-7; v_gene: TRBV5-1; CDR3aa: CASSPTGLGHYEQYF
d_gene: TRBD1; j_gene: TRBJ2-3; v_gene: TRBV10-3; CDR3aa: CAISSRDRDGTQYF
d_gene: TRBD1; j_gene: TRBJ1-2; v_gene: TRBV6-5; CDR3aa: CASSYTGGYGYTF
d_gene: -; j_gene: TRBJ2-1; v_gene: TRBV12-3/TRBV12-4; CDR3aa: CASSLSGEAGEQFF
d_gene: -; j_gene: TRBJ1-1; v_gene: TRBV15; CDR3aa: CATSSYTEAFF
d_gene: -; j_gene: TRBJ1-1; v_gene: TRBV12-3/TRBV12-4; CDR3aa: CASSLAAPNTEAFF
d_gene: -; j_gene: TRBJ1-6; v_gene: TRBV6-2/TRBV6-3; CDR3aa: CASSYPPSAPLHF
d_gene: TRBD2; j_gene: TRBJ2-5; v_gene: TRBV6-1; CDR3aa: CASSEPRTSGSRETQYF
d_gene: TRBD1; j_gene: TRBJ2-1; v_gene: TRBV9; CDR3aa: CASSRGQGGYNEQFF
d_gene: -; j_gene: TRBJ1-1; v_gene: TRBV13; CDR3aa: CASRYGPTEAFF
d_gene: -; j_gene: TRBJ1-3; v_gene: TRBV20-1; CDR3aa: CSASPFSGNTIYF
d_gene: TRBD1; j_gene: TRBJ1-5; v_gene: TRBV28; CDR3aa: CASSPGQTGRSNQPQHF
d_gene: -; j_gene: TRBJ1-1; v_gene: TRBV20-1; CDR3aa: CSATYRSLMNTEAFF
d_gene: -; j_gene: TRBJ2-1; v_gene: TRBV11-1; CDR3aa: CASQSGRDFVYNEQFF
d_gene: TRBD1; j_gene: TRBJ1-2; v_gene: TRBV12-3/TRBV12-4; CDR3aa: CASTLDRGPESYGYTF
d_gene: TRBD2; j_gene: TRBJ2-2; v_gene: TRBV5-1; CDR3aa: CASRVPGLPNTGELFF
d_gene: TRBD2; j_gene: TRBJ2-3; v_gene: TRBV15; CDR3aa: CATSYSGGWLNTQYF
d_gene: -; j_gene: TRBJ1-5; v_gene: TRBV19; CDR3aa: CASSPRVGQPQHF
d_gene: TRBD2; j_gene: TRBJ2-7; v_gene: TRBV15; CDR3aa: CATSPLAGAEQYF
d_gene: TRBD2; j_gene: TRBJ2-1; v_gene: TRBV24-1; CDR3aa: CATSDLLAGDIGEQFF
d_gene: TRBD1; j_gene: TRBJ2-3; v_gene: TRBV24-1; CDR3aa: CATSDSIMTGSTDTQYF
d_gene: -; j_gene: TRBJ2-5; v_gene: TRBV9; CDR3aa: CASSPNRDRETQYF
d_gene: -; j_gene: TRBJ1-4; v_gene: TRBV20-1; CDR3aa: CSASAREKLFF
d_gene: -; j_gene: TRBJ2-3; v_gene: TRBV11-2; CDR3aa: CASSPQTETQYF
d_gene: TRBD2; j_gene: TRBJ2-3; v_gene: TRBV11-2; CDR3aa: CASSFIAGGVTDTQYF
d_gene: TRBD1; j_gene: TRBJ2-1; v_gene: TRBV12-3/TRBV12-4; CDR3aa: CASNSDRGLYNEQFF
d_gene: -; j_gene: TRBJ2-2; v_gene: TRBV10-2; CDR3aa: CASRDRTTNTGELFF
d_gene: -; j_gene: TRBJ2-4; v_gene: TRBV5-6; CDR3aa: CASSTTLTQNIQYF
d_gene: TRBD2; j_gene: TRBJ2-3; v_gene: TRBV18; CDR3aa: CASSPPVLAGPFRPDTQYF
d_gene: TRBD2; j_gene: TRBJ2-1; v_gene: TRBV7-2; CDR3aa: CASSFYTPGLAGGSAGAYNEQFF
d_gene: TRBD2; j_gene: TRBJ2-1; v_gene: TRBV6-6; CDR3aa: CASSGLAGNEQFF
d_gene: -; j_gene: TRBJ2-1; v_gene: TRBV11-2; CDR3aa: CASSAGASYNEQFF
d_gene: -; j_gene: TRBJ2-3; v_gene: TRBV24-1; CDR3aa: CATRSTSATDTQYF
d_gene: TRBD1; j_gene: TRBJ1-5; v_gene: TRBV2; CDR3aa: CASRNQGGNQPQHF
d_gene: -; j_gene: TRBJ2-7; v_gene: TRBV12-3/TRBV12-4; CDR3aa: CASSAITFEQYF
d_gene: TRBD2; j_gene: TRBJ2-5; v_gene: TRBV29-1; CDR3aa: CSVGRRLAGGGETQYF
d_gene: TRBD1; j_gene: TRBJ1-4; v_gene: TRBV7-9; CDR3aa: CASSLPSGGPNEKLFF
d_gene: TRBD1; j_gene: TRBJ1-1; v_gene: TRBV5-1; CDR3aa: CASGGQDAMNTEAFF
d_gene: -; j_gene: TRBJ1-5; v_gene: TRBV5-1; CDR3aa: CASSLDGQPHQPQHF
d_gene: -; j_gene: TRBJ2-2; v_gene: TRBV15; CDR3aa: CATAPSLSTGELFF
d_gene: -; j_gene: TRBJ1-6; v_gene: TRBV7-9; CDR3aa: CASSLSPTGSPLHF
d_gene: TRBD1; j_gene: TRBJ2-1; v_gene: TRBV20-1; CDR3aa: CSAMTGDLSGEQFF
d_gene: -; j_gene: TRBJ2-5; v_gene: TRBV20-1; CDR3aa: CSARDWWGGETQYF
d_gene: -; j_gene: TRBJ2-3; v_gene: TRBV7-6; CDR3aa: CASSLLGAGTDTQYF
d_gene: TRBD1; j_gene: TRBJ2-1; v_gene: TRBV6-5; CDR3aa: CASSYDRDRVGNEQFF
d_gene: TRBD2; j_gene: TRBJ2-2; v_gene: TRBV11-3; CDR3aa: CASSLGTSGTSGFKLGTGELFF
d_gene: -; j_gene: TRBJ2-2; v_gene: TRBV6-1; CDR3aa: CASSERVWTGELFF
d_gene: -; j_gene: TRBJ2-1; v_gene: TRBV20-1; CDR3aa: CSAPGQIVYEQFF
d_gene: -; j_gene: TRBJ2-7; v_gene: TRBV19; CDR3aa: CASSGVWTTYSYEQYF
d_gene: TRBD1; j_gene: TRBJ2-1; v_gene: TRBV27; CDR3aa: CASSLWTGGGEQFF
d_gene: TRBD2; j_gene: TRBJ2-3; v_gene: TRBV13; CDR3aa: CASSSGLAGVGITDTQYF
d_gene: -; j_gene: TRBJ2-1; v_gene: TRBV6-2/TRBV6-3; CDR3aa: CASSYSQAQFF
d_gene: TRBD1; j_gene: TRBJ1-2; v_gene: TRBV27; CDR3aa: CASRTGTDNLINYGYTF
d_gene: TRBD1; j_gene: TRBJ1-1; v_gene: TRBV6-5; CDR3aa: CASSSLWGGQANTEAFF
d_gene: TRBD1; j_gene: TRBJ1-6; v_gene: TRBV15; CDR3aa: CATTQDRGFSPLHF